Each of the 31 T cell receptor beta chains below was sequenced from the same sample in a study of OX40 agonist ivuxolimab in advanced cancers. Profiling relied on immunoSEQ multiplex PCR, and the TCRdb table lists in-frame clones only, not all of them. The data hold 50,000 to 60,000 clones, with 85% to 90% observed a single time. This specimen consisted of CD4+ or CD8+ T cells sorted from blood, obtained in a trial of the OX40 agonist ivuxolimab. The receptors derive from an adult with an advanced solid tumor such as melanoma, head and neck, liver or kidney cancer.

J is TRBJ2-1 and V is TRBV6-7; D unresolved. TRBV6-7 is filed as an ORF, its function uncertain. CDR3 length equals 18 residues. Trimming pared 7 bases from V and 0 bases from J, leaving 22 bases between. In DNA, the CDR3 is TGTGCCAGCAACCTGACGTCGACTCCACATACCTCCTACAATGAGCAGTTCTTC. Amino acids: CASNLTSTPHTSYNEQFF.

This rearrangement joins TRBV7-2 to TRBJ2-7; the match to TRBD2 covers 8 bases. The V segment lost 8 bases and the J segment 2 bases; nucleotides outside the gene matches: 11. This CDR3 has 15 residues. The V gene's germline CDR1 is SGHTA and CDR2 FQGNSA. CDR3 loop: CASSPGGSLAYEQYF. The CDR3 DNA follows: TGTGCCAGCTCACCGGGGGGGTCTCTAGCCTACGAGCAGTACTTC.

This chain uses TRBV6-6 with TRBJ2-7; tentative D call: TRBD1 (6 bases). CDR1 and CDR2 (germline): MNHNY, SVGAGI (reference sequence). The CDR3 totals 15 residues. Trimming shortened V by 2 bases and J by 3 bases, and 14 bases separated the two germline ends. CDR3 sequence: CASSYDRPLFYEQYF. The CDR3, as DNA: TGTGCCAGCAGTTACGACAGGCCCCTTTTCTACGAGCAGTACTTC.

The J gene is TRBJ1-1, the V gene TRBV18, with TRBD1 as a possible D gene (5 bases). The CDR3 is 14 residues long. Germline V gene lookup returns CDR1 KGHSH and CDR2 LQKENI. V was pared by 6 bases and J by 1 base, with 12 bases between. The CDR3 loop reads CASSPGRQNTEAFF. DNA for the CDR3: TGTGCCAGCTCGCCGGGACGGCAGAACACTGAAGCTTTCTTT. Variable domain in full (rest from reference TRBV18 and TRBJ1-1): NAGVMQNPRHLVRRRGQEARLRCSPMKGHSHVYWYRQLPEEGLKFMVYLQKENIIDESGMPKERFSAEFPKEGPSILRIQQVVRGDSAAYFCASSPGRQNTEAFFGQGTRLTVV.

This chain links TRBV29-1 with TRBJ2-7, with a weak D call TRBD1 (5 bases). V shed 0 bases and J shed 6 bases, with 15 bases lying between them. This CDR3 has 14 amino acids. The germline gives CDR1 SQVTM, CDR2 ANQGSEA. The CDR3 here is CSVEDRKQTAEQYF. DNA for the CDR3: TGCAGCGTTGAAGATCGTAAACAGACAGCCGAGCAGTACTTC.

The gene calls are TRBV27 and TRBJ2-3; a weak D match, TRBD2 (5 bases). Trimming took 5 bases from V and 3 from J, leaving 15 bases between them. CDR3 size: 15 residues. The germline V gene has CDR1 MNHEY and CDR2 SMNVEV (reference sequence). The CDR3 nucleotides read TGTGCCAGCAGTCGGAACGGGATTCGTACAGATACGCAGTATTTT. It codes for CASSRNGIRTDTQYF.

This rearrangement joins TRBV11-2 to TRBJ2-2, with D perhaps matching TRBD2 (6 bases). CDR3 size: 17 residues. V was pared by 1 base and J by 4 bases, with 16 bases between. Looked up from germline, CDR1 is SGHAT and CDR2 is FQNNGV. This chain's CDR3 is CASSLGRDLGVTGELFF. Written as DNA, the CDR3 is TGTGCCAGCAGCTTAGGCCGGGACTTGGGGGTCACCGGGGAGCTGTTTTTT.

The chain carries TRBV7-9 and TRBJ2-7; D might be TRBD2 (6 bases). The V end lost 8 bases, the J end lost 2 bases, and 16 bases lay between the germline ends. The CDR3 is 14 residues long. Germline V CDR1 and CDR2: SEHNR, FQNEAQ (reference sequence). CDR3 sequence (DNA): TGTGCCAGCGACAGCGGAGGAGGGGCCTACGAGCAGTACTTC. Encoded protein: CASDSGGGAYEQYF.

The genes are TRBV5-1 and TRBJ2-2; 11 bases match TRBD1. V shed 4 bases, J shed 7 bases, and the junction held 6 bases outside the gene matches. The germline V gene has CDR1 SGHRS and CDR2 YFSETQ. The CDR3 runs 15 residues. The CDR3 here is CASSPGQGASGELFF. CDR3 in DNA: TGCGCCAGCAGCCCAGGACAGGGGGCTAGCGGGGAGCTGTTTTTT. Supplemented by reference TRBV5-1 and TRBJ2-2, the full variable domain reads KAGVTQTPRYLIKTRGQQVTLSCSPISGHRSVSWYQQTPGQGLQFLFEYFSETQRNKGNFPGRFSGRQFSNSRSEMNVSTLELGDSALYLCASSPGQGASGELFFGEGSRLTVL.

The V and J genes are TRBV5-4 and TRBJ2-3; D is unresolved. The germline V gene has CDR1 SGHNT and CDR2 YYREEE (reference sequence). V shed 0 bases and J shed 0 bases, with 8 bases lying between them. This CDR3 spans 15 amino acids. For the CDR3, the DNA is TGTGCCAGCAGCTTGGGATACGGGAGCACAGATACGCAGTATTTT. Amino acids: CASSLGYGSTDTQYF.

The gene calls are TRBV7-2 and TRBJ2-7, with 7 bases lining up with TRBD2. This CDR3 is built from 14 residues. The ends lost 4 bases at V and 13 bases at J; junction bases unmatched: 16. CDR1 and CDR2 from the germline V gene are SGHTA and FQGNSA. CDR3 in amino acids: CASSSTGGAGEPYF. The CDR3, as DNA: TGTGCCAGCAGCTCAACGGGCGGTGCGGGAGAGCCATACTTC. Supplemented by reference TRBV7-2 and TRBJ2-7, the full variable domain reads GAGVSQSPSNKVTEKGKDVELRCDPISGHTALYWYRQSLGQGLEFLIYFQGNSAPDKSGLPSDRFSAERTGGSVSTLTIQRTQQEDSAVYLCASSSTGGAGEPYFGPGTRLTVT.

The chain couples TRBV11-1 to TRBJ2-7; 7 bases map to TRBD2. V dropped 5 bases and J dropped 6; count of bases not matched to a gene: 10. This CDR3 is built from 14 residues. CDR1 is SGHAT and CDR2 is FQDESV in the germline V gene (reference sequence). CDR3 DNA: TGTGCCAGCAGCCCAGGACTAGTGTCCCTCGAGCAGTACTTC. Encoded protein: CASSPGLVSLEQYF.

The chain is built from TRBV28 and TRBJ2-5, with 9 bases fitting TRBD1. CDR1 and CDR2 from the germline V gene are MDHEN and SYDVKM. J lost 3 bases, V lost 4 bases, and 6 bases had no gene match. The CDR3 length is 15 residues. CDR3 loop: CASSSHGTGKETQYF. CDR3 DNA sequence: TGTGCCAGCAGTTCCCACGGGACAGGGAAAGAGACCCAGTACTTC.

The V gene is TRBV5-1, the J gene TRBJ2-7; tentative D call: TRBD2 (5 bases). The CDR3 loop spans 14 amino acids. V lost 1 base to trimming and J lost 6 bases, with 14 bases between them. Germline V CDR1 and CDR2: SGHRS, YFSETQ. CDR3 loop: CASSLRGNPVEQYF. The CDR3 DNA is TGCGCCAGCAGCTTGCGAGGGAACCCAGTCGAGCAGTACTTC.

The genes are TRBV19 and TRBJ2-2, with D perhaps TRBD2 (5 bases). V shed 8 bases and J shed 1 base, with 11 bases lying between them. The CDR3 is 14 residues long. CDR1 and CDR2 from the germline V gene are LNHDA and SQIVND (reference sequence). The DNA for the CDR3 is TGTGCCAGTTTGTTGGGAGAGAACACCGGGGAGCTGTTTTTT. The encoded protein is CASLLGENTGELFF.

The chain has TRBV19 and TRBJ2-1; TRBD2 matches 11 bases. Germline V gene lookup returns CDR1 LNHDA and CDR2 SQIVND (reference sequence). J gave up 6 bases and V 2 bases, and 3 bases lay outside the gene matches. The CDR3 is 15 amino acids. The CDR3 nucleotides are TGTGCCAGTAGTATACTAGCGGGAGGTAGCAATGAGCAGTTCTTC. As protein: CASSILAGGSNEQFF.

This chain links TRBV9 with TRBJ2-3; TRBD2 matches 7 bases. Germline CDR1 is SGDLS and CDR2 is YYNGEE. CDR3 length: 15 residues. Trimming cost V 1 base and J 4 bases; bases outside gene matches: 6. The CDR3 nucleotides are TGTGCCAGCAGCGTAAGAGCGGGATCAGCAGATACGCAGTATTTT. It is translated as CASSVRAGSADTQYF.

The V and J genes are TRBV9 and TRBJ2-4; a weak D match, TRBD2 (5 bases). From germline, CDR1 is SGDLS and CDR2 YYNGEE. CDR3 length: 17 amino acids. The germline V and J ends were trimmed by 1 base and 5 bases, with 19 bases remaining between them. The CDR3 region is CASSVTPGSPQQNIQYF. As DNA, the CDR3 is TGTGCCAGCAGCGTAACCCCGGGGTCGCCGCAGCAAAACATTCAGTACTTC.

The V and J genes are TRBV29-1 and TRBJ2-6; 8 bases are a match to TRBD2. V dropped 5 bases and J dropped 0; count of bases not matched to a gene: 3. Germline CDR1 SQVTM, CDR2 ANQGSEA. CDR3 length: 15 residues. The CDR3 here is CSVTAGASGANVLTF. CDR3 coding DNA: TGCAGCGTTACAGCGGGAGCCTCTGGGGCCAACGTCCTGACTTTC.

V usage is TRBV5-1 and J usage is TRBJ2-5; weak D call: TRBD2 (6 bases). The CDR3 spans 14 residues. Looked up from germline, CDR1 is SGHRS and CDR2 is YFSETQ. The V and J ends lost 0 bases and 4 bases respectively, with 10 bases between them. The CDR3 loop reads CASSLAGRGETQYF. The CDR3 DNA is TGCGCCAGCAGCTTGGCCGGGAGAGGAGAGACCCAGTACTTC. The full variable domain, rest sourced from reference TRBV5-1 and TRBJ2-5, is KAGVTQTPRYLIKTRGQQVTLSCSPISGHRSVSWYQQTPGQGLQFLFEYFSETQRNKGNFPGRFSGRQFSNSRSEMNVSTLELGDSALYLCASSLAGRGETQYFGPGTRLLVL.

V usage is TRBV18 and J usage is TRBJ2-1, with D tentatively TRBD1 (6 bases). The germline V gene encodes CDR1 KGHSH and CDR2 LQKENI. V was shortened by 2 bases and J by 1 base, with 9 bases between the two germline ends. This CDR3 has 15 amino acids. The CDR3 reads CASSPGRGSYNEQFF. CDR3 DNA sequence: TGTGCCAGCTCACCAGGCAGGGGATCCTACAATGAGCAGTTCTTC.

The chain couples TRBV7-9 to TRBJ1-2; D is possibly TRBD1 (6 bases). This CDR3 comprises 14 residues. The V gene lost 2 bases and the J gene lost 3 bases, with 10 bases spanning the gap. In germline, CDR1 is SEHNR, CDR2 FQNEAQ (reference sequence). CDR3 sequence (DNA): TGTGCCAGCAGCTTACTGGGGGCGGACTATGGCTACACCTTC. Protein: CASSLLGADYGYTF.

V and J are TRBV7-3 and TRBJ2-1; no clear D gene. Germline V gene sequence: CDR1 SGHTA, CDR2 FQGTGA. This CDR3 is built from 13 residues. Trimming shortened V by 2 bases and J by 2 bases, and 4 bases separated the two germline ends. For the CDR3, the DNA is TGTGCCAGCAGCTTAGCACCCTACAATGAGCAGTTCTTC. Protein: CASSLAPYNEQFF.

The rearrangement links TRBV6-6 to TRBJ2-5; 8 nucleotides match TRBD2. This CDR3 contains 15 residues. V lost 6 bases and J lost 5; bases outside the gene matches: 11. CDR1 and CDR2 from the germline V gene are MNHNY and SVGAGI (reference sequence). CDR3 DNA sequence: TGTGCCAGCAGGAGCCTAGCGGGCCAGAGGGAGACCCAGTACTTC. It translates to CASRSLAGQRETQYF.

The chain employs TRBV21-1 and TRBJ2-1; the table's D gene call, TRBD2, was not cross checked with the DNA. TRBV21-1 is termed a pseudogene. This CDR3 has 15 residues. In DNA form, the CDR3 reads TGTGCCAGCAGCAAAGTTGGACTAGCGGGTAATGAGCAGTTCTTC. Its translation: CASSKVGLAGNEQFF.

The CDR3, as DNA: TGTGCCAGCAGTCAAACAGGGATTAGGGGCTACACCTTC. Translated: CASSQTGIRGYTF. This chain joins TRBV28 and TRBJ1-2, with D possibly being TRBD1 (6 bases). The CDR3 extends over 13 amino acids. Germline assignment: CDR1 MDHEN and CDR2 SYDVKM. V lost 5 bases, J lost 8 bases, and 15 bases lay in between.

V usage is TRBV18 and J usage is TRBJ2-3; D might be TRBD2 (5 bases). CDR1 is KGHSH, CDR2 LQKENI, per germline. The V gene lost 1 base and the J gene lost 5 bases, with 13 bases spanning the gap. The CDR3 spans 15 residues. The CDR3 nucleotides are TGTGCCAGCTCACCACGAGCTAGCACCATAGATACGCAGTATTTT. Translated, it gives CASSPRASTIDTQYF.

This clone occurred once. The chain is built from TRBV20-1 and TRBJ2-7, with a tentative D call TRBD1 (6 bases). Germline CDR1 is DFQATT and CDR2 is SNEGSKA (reference sequence). Trimming stripped 4 bases from V and 6 bases from J, with 10 bases between. CDR3 length: 11 residues. This chain's CDR3 is CSAKQGPEQYF. In DNA, the CDR3 is TGCAGTGCTAAACAGGGACCCGAGCAGTACTTC.

The chain recombines TRBV4-1 with TRBJ1-5; 8 bases line up with TRBD1. The CDR3 is 18 residues long. Germline trimming cut 0 bases from V and 6 bases from J; bases unmatched to any gene: 13. Germline loops: CDR1 MGHRA, CDR2 YSYEKL. CDR3 in DNA: TGCGCCAGCAGCCAAGATTCGCAGGGGGCGAAATTAGGTCAGCCCCAGCATTTT. It codes for CASSQDSQGAKLGQPQHF.

The gene calls are TRBV9 and TRBJ2-1; 9 bases map to TRBD2. Germline V gene sequence: CDR1 SGDLS, CDR2 YYNGEE. The CDR3 covers 13 residues. The V and J ends lost 0 bases and 9 bases, in that order; junction bases with no gene match: 1. CDR3 amino acids: CASSVVAGVEQFF. CDR3 nucleotides: TGTGCCAGCAGCGTAGTAGCGGGAGTTGAGCAGTTCTTC.

The genes are TRBV7-9 and TRBJ2-3; D possibly corresponds to TRBD2 (6 bases). Trimming removed 2 bases at V and 4 bases at J, with 16 bases between. Germline V CDR1 and CDR2: SEHNR, FQNEAQ (reference sequence). There are 16 residues in the CDR3. The CDR3 nucleotides read TGTGCCAGCAGCTTATTGGTGGGAGGTTCTTCAGATACGCAGTATTTT. Translating gives CASSLLVGGSSDTQYF.